A single sample gave rise to the 2 T cell receptor beta chains below, sequenced in a study of OX40 agonist ivuxolimab in advanced cancers. Sequencing used immunoSEQ multiplex PCR; TCRdb keeps in-frame clones, though not all of them. The sample lists roughly 50,000 clones, 80% to 95% occurring once. The sequenced sample was CD4+ or CD8+ T cells sorted from blood, obtained in a trial of the OX40 agonist ivuxolimab. The source of these receptors is an adult with an advanced solid tumor such as melanoma, head and neck, liver or kidney cancer.

This chain links TRBV27 with TRBJ2-1, with 9 bases that match TRBD1. The CDR3 spans 15 residues. V was clipped by 6 bases and J by 1 base; unmatched bases: 4. Germline CDR1 reads MNHEY; CDR2 reads SMNVEV (reference sequence). The CDR3 DNA follows: TGTGCCAGCAGCTTCGGACAGGGGTCCTACAATGAGCAGTTCTTC. This codes for CASSFGQGSYNEQFF.

This clone appeared once. The chain is built from TRBV4-1 and TRBJ2-1; D might be TRBD1 (6 bases). The CDR3 has 17 amino acids. With 0 bases removed from V and 6 bases from J, the gap between germline ends came to 18 bases. Germline assignment: CDR1 MGHRA and CDR2 YSYEKL. The CDR3 loop reads CASSQEVEDRRFNEQFF. The CDR3 DNA sequence: TGCGCCAGCAGCCAAGAAGTAGAAGACAGGCGGTTCAATGAGCAGTTCTTC.